These 17 T cell receptor beta chains were all obtained from the same sample, sequenced in a study of blood T cell repertoires in COVID-19. Using immunoSEQ multiplex PCR, the repertoire was profiled, and TCRdb retains in-frame clones only, with some absent. The sample has approximately 150,000 clones; about four fifths are singletons. The source material was peripheral blood. The source of these receptors is a woman of 80 years or more with acute or convalescent COVID-19.

The V call is TRBV7-2, the J call TRBJ2-1; TRBD2 matches at 7 bases. CDR1 is SGHTA, CDR2 FQGNSA, per germline. The V gene end was trimmed by 5 bases and the J gene end by 0 bases; junction bases not matched to a gene: 4. This CDR3 is built from 15 residues. For the CDR3, the DNA is TGTGCCAGCAGCCGGGGGGACGGCTCCTACAATGAGCAGTTCTTC. It yields the protein CASSRGDGSYNEQFF.

The chain recombines TRBV4-3 with TRBJ2-2; 7 positions match TRBD2. The CDR3 runs to 16 residues. The V and J ends lost 4 bases and 0 bases, in that order; junction bases with no gene match: 5. Per germline, CDR1 LGHNA and CDR2 YSLEER. In DNA form, the CDR3 reads TGCGCCAGCAGCCGGGAGGGCTTGTCGAACACCGGGGAGCTGTTTTTT. Translated, it gives CASSREGLSNTGELFF.

The chain recombines TRBV29-1 with TRBJ2-2, with D perhaps matching TRBD1 (5 bases). Trimming pared 3 bases from V and 7 bases from J, leaving 9 bases between. This CDR3 region has 12 residues. Germline V CDR1 and CDR2: SQVTM, ANQGSEA. The CDR3 bases are TGCAGCGTTGACCTTGACAGCGGGGAGCTGTTTTTT. This codes for CSVDLDSGELFF.

This chain connects TRBV7-2 to TRBJ1-5; 9 nucleotides align to TRBD1. Germline V gives CDR1 SGHTA, CDR2 FQGNSA. Trimming cost V 2 bases and J 7 bases; bases outside gene matches: 6. CDR3 length equals 15 residues. This CDR3 reads CASSLSGQGPQPQHF. Written as DNA, the CDR3 is TGTGCCAGCAGCTTAAGTGGACAGGGGCCCCAGCCCCAGCATTTT.

This clone was counted a few times. At one end the junction does not follow the germline gene, possibly because of a read error. Distinct nucleotide sequences in the sample also encode this CDR3. The chain is built from TRBV3-1 (or the pseudogene TRBV3-2) and TRBJ2-5; 9 bases are a match to TRBD2. Germline loops: CDR1 LGHDT, CDR2 YNNKEL (reference sequence). The CDR3 has 14 amino acids. CDR3 DNA: TGCCCCCCCCAACTGGCGGGGGGGGCGGGGACCCAGTACTTC. This encodes CPPQLAGGAGTQYF.

V gene TRBV19 combines with J gene TRBJ2-5; 9 nucleotides agree with TRBD1. The CDR3 has 15 amino acids. Losses at the gene ends were 4 bases for V and 1 base for J; bases not matched to a gene: 4. Germline V gene sequence: CDR1 LNHDA, CDR2 SQIVND (reference sequence). Written as DNA, the CDR3 is TGTGCCAGTAGTAGGGGACAGGGAGGCCAAGAGACCCAGTACTTC. Translation gives CASSRGQGGQETQYF.

This clone has just one count. The V call is TRBV20-1, the J call TRBJ1-2; 8 nucleotides match TRBD1. J was trimmed by 6 bases and V by 6 bases; bases with no gene match: 3. Germline lookup yields CDR1 DFQATT and CDR2 SNEGSKA (reference sequence). The CDR3 length is 11 residues. DNA of the CDR3: TGCAGTGCCGGGACAGGTGATGGCTACACCTTC. Its translation is CSAGTGDGYTF.

The rearrangement joins TRBV30 to TRBJ2-1; TRBD2 agrees at 7 bases. CDR1 and CDR2 from the germline V gene are GTSNPN and SVGIG (reference sequence). The CDR3 runs to 12 residues. V lost 2 bases, J lost 7 bases, and 2 bases stayed unmatched. The CDR3 region is CAWSSAGNEQFF. Written as DNA, the CDR3 is TGTGCCTGGAGTTCAGCGGGGAATGAGCAGTTCTTC.

This rearrangement joins TRBV5-1 to TRBJ2-7; TRBD1 is a possible D gene (5 bases). V lost 0 bases to trimming and J lost 5 bases, with 9 bases between them. CDR1 and CDR2 from the germline V gene are SGHRS and YFSETQ. The CDR3 contains 13 residues. The CDR3, as DNA: TGCGCCAGCAGCTTGGGTCCAGGGAACGAGCAGTACTTC. This encodes CASSLGPGNEQYF.

The chain couples TRBV7-9 to TRBJ1-3, with TRBD1 identical over 9 bases. The CDR3 runs 15 residues. Germline values: CDR1 SEHNR, CDR2 FQNEAQ (reference sequence). With V trimmed by 4 bases and J by 6 bases, 7 bases remained unmatched. The CDR3 protein is CASSSTGGGVNTIYF. In DNA, the CDR3 is TGTGCCAGCAGCTCTACAGGGGGCGGTGTAAACACCATATATTTT.

This clone was observed once. The chain combines TRBV6-4 with TRBJ2-3; 10 nucleotides line up with TRBD2. J was trimmed by 9 bases and V by 4 bases; bases with no gene match: 4. CDR3 length equals 13 residues. Per germline, CDR1 MRHNA and CDR2 SNTAGT. The CDR3 reads CASSGSTSGTQYF. The CDR3 DNA is TGTGCCAGCAGTGGCTCGACTAGCGGGACGCAGTATTTT.

V is TRBV2 and J is TRBJ1-2; 8 bases are a match to TRBD1. Losses at the gene ends were 6 bases for V and 4 bases for J; bases not matched to a gene: 4. Germline values: CDR1 SNHLY, CDR2 FYNNEI. CDR3 length: 13 residues. In DNA, the CDR3 is TGTGCCAGCAGCGAGACAGGGGTCTATGGCTACACCTTC. Translation gives CASSETGVYGYTF.

The J gene is TRBJ1-4, the V gene TRBV6-1, with 8 bases aligning to TRBD1. CDR3 length: 15 residues. With V trimmed by 2 bases and J by 8 bases, 7 bases remained unmatched. Germline V CDR1 and CDR2: MNHNS, SASEGT. CDR3 amino acids: CASSESDRVREKLFF. Written as DNA, the CDR3 is TGTGCCAGCAGTGAATCGGACAGGGTTCGGGAAAAACTGTTTTTT.

The rearrangement joins TRBV7-6 to TRBJ1-3; tentative D call: TRBD1 (6 bases). Germline lookup yields CDR1 SGHVS and CDR2 FNYEAQ. The CDR3 covers 20 residues. V lost 4 bases and J 2 bases, leaving 27 bases between the germline ends. In DNA form, the CDR3 reads TGTGCCAGCAGCTACTTTCGGGGAGGCCCCGGGGGGCAAACTGGAAACACCATATATTTT. Its translation is CASSYFRGGPGGQTGNTIYF.

The rearrangement joins TRBV6-5 to TRBJ2-7; 8 nucleotides align to TRBD1. Trimming at V came to 6 bases and at J to 6 bases, leaving 10 bases not matched to a gene. The V gene's germline CDR1 is MNHEY and CDR2 SVGAGI. CDR3 size: 14 residues. DNA of the CDR3: TGTGCCAGCAGCCGTGGACAGGGAACGATCGAGCAGTACTTC. Amino acids: CASSRGQGTIEQYF.

The rearrangement links TRBV28 to TRBJ2-3; D is undetermined. The CDR3 has 11 residues. CDR1 MDHEN and CDR2 SYDVKM come from the germline V gene. V dropped 6 bases and J dropped 6 bases, with 7 bases sitting between them. In DNA form, the CDR3 reads TGTGCCAGCAGCTCCCCGGATACGCAGTATTTT. Translating it yields CASSSPDTQYF.

The V and J genes are TRBV28 and TRBJ1-1; 7 nucleotides agree with TRBD1. The V segment lost 2 bases and the J segment 1 base; nucleotides outside the gene matches: 4. The CDR3 runs 15 residues. The V gene's germline CDR1 is MDHEN and CDR2 SYDVKM. CDR3 nucleotides: TGTGCCAGCAGTTTACGAGGGGGCCCGAACACTGAAGCTTTCTTT. It translates to CASSLRGGPNTEAFF. Drawing the rest from reference TRBV28 and TRBJ1-1, the complete variable domain is DVKVTQSSRYLVKRTGEKVFLECVQDMDHENMFWYRQDPGLGLRLIYFSYDVKMKEKGDIPEGYSVSREKKERFSLILESASTNQTSMYLCASSLRGGPNTEAFFGQGTRLTVV.